One and the same sample provided the 8 T cell receptor beta chains below, sequenced in a study of cytomegalovirus exposure and HLA in healthy donors. The PCR employed 60 Vbeta primers together with 13 Jbeta primers. The table came from immunoSEQ multiplex PCR; TCRdb's copy has only in-frame clones and leaves some out. Among some 150,000 clones, 80% to 90% were seen once, and the ten largest hold over 0.65%. The sample taken for sequencing was PBMCs. The receptor set was obtained from a woman under 30 in good health and CMV-seronegative.

The genes are TRBV5-4 and TRBJ1-2, with D unclear. Germline CDR1 and CDR2: SGHNT and YYREEE (reference sequence). This CDR3 spans 12 amino acids. Deletions cut 7 bases from V and 8 bases from J, with 15 bases between. The CDR3 spells CASGVSRGGYTF. The CDR3 coding sequence is TGTGCCAGCGGTGTATCCCGGGGAGGCTACACCTTC.

The rearrangement joins TRBV30 to TRBJ2-1; TRBD2 aligns across 11 bases. The CDR3 covers 14 residues. Germline-derived CDR1 and CDR2 are GTSNPN and SVGIG (reference sequence). CDR3 DNA: TGTGCTTTCTCGGGACTAGCGGCCTACAATGAGCAGTTCTTC. Translated, it gives CAFSGLAAYNEQFF.

This clone was seen a few times. The chain links TRBV28 to TRBJ1-1; D possibly corresponds to TRBD1 (5 bases). Germline V gene lookup returns CDR1 MDHEN and CDR2 SYDVKM. The V end lost 1 base, the J end lost 3 bases, and 12 bases lay between the germline ends. This CDR3 contains 15 residues. The CDR3 protein is CASSLYGGGDTEAFF. Here the CDR3 DNA reads TGTGCCAGCAGTTTATACGGGGGAGGAGACACTGAAGCTTTCTTT.

The chain couples TRBV4-3 to TRBJ2-1, with 7 bases matching TRBD2. This CDR3 is built from 14 residues. The V gene's germline CDR1 is LGHNA and CDR2 YSLEER. V gave up 3 bases and J gave up 3 bases; unmatched junction bases: 2. In DNA, the CDR3 is TGCGCCAGCAGCCATCGGGGGGACTACAATGAGCAGTTCTTC. Translating gives CASSHRGDYNEQFF.

The J gene is TRBJ1-1, the V gene TRBV28; a weak D match, TRBD1 (5 bases). CDR1 and CDR2 from the germline V gene are MDHEN and SYDVKM. V lost 8 bases to trimming and J lost 0 bases, with 13 bases between them. CDR3 size: 14 residues. The CDR3 is CASAWGVMNTEAFF. CDR3 in DNA: TGTGCCAGCGCCTGGGGGGTAATGAACACTGAAGCTTTCTTT. Combining the CDR3 with reference TRBV28 and TRBJ1-1 gives the whole variable domain DVKVTQSSRYLVKRTGEKVFLECVQDMDHENMFWYRQDPGLGLRLIYFSYDVKMKEKGDIPEGYSVSREKKERFSLILESASTNQTSMYLCASAWGVMNTEAFFGQGTRLTVV.

The chain's CDR3 is CASSSPKYAGANVLTF. CDR3 bases: TGTGCCAGCAGCTCCCCTAAGTATGCTGGGGCCAACGTCCTGACTTTC. The rearrangement uses TRBV7-2 and TRBJ2-6; D gene unclear. The CDR3 covers 16 residues. Trimming stripped 4 bases from V and 2 bases from J, with 12 bases between. Germline V gene lookup returns CDR1 SGHTA and CDR2 FQGNSA.

This rearrangement joins TRBV25-1 to TRBJ1-2; D uncertain. V was cut by 9 bases and J by 8 bases, with 13 bases left in between. Germline CDR1 MGHDK, CDR2 SYGVNS. The CDR3 consists of 11 residues. The CDR3 nucleotides read TGTGCCAGTTCAGGCTTCAAGGGCTACACCTTC. This gives the protein CASSGFKGYTF.

This clone has only one observation. The chain joins TRBV10-3 to TRBJ2-7; the match to TRBD2 covers 10 bases. The length of the CDR3 is 14 residues. In germline, CDR1 is ENHRY, CDR2 SYGVKD. J lost 4 bases, V lost 8 bases, and 8 bases had no gene match. The CDR3 region is CAIGQREGKYEQYF. CDR3 sequence (DNA): TGTGCCATCGGTCAGCGGGAGGGCAAGTACGAGCAGTACTTC.